The 29 T cell receptor beta chains below were found in one sample sequenced in a study of shared clonotypes between healthy human individuals. Sequencing used immunoSEQ multiplex PCR; TCRdb keeps in-frame clones, though not all of them. The profile shows more than 400,000 clones, around four fifths of them singletons. Sequenced: PBMCs. Receptor source: a woman aged 40 to 50 in good health. Some clones in this sample may be carry-over from other donors' samples.

The rearrangement links TRBV7-9 to TRBJ2-3, with D unresolved. The CDR3 totals 16 residues. Per germline, CDR1 SEHNR and CDR2 FQNEAQ (reference sequence). Trimming stripped 1 base from V and 1 base from J, with 12 bases between. The CDR3 sequence is CASSLDHLIGTDTQYF. Here the CDR3 DNA reads TGTGCCAGCAGCTTAGATCATCTCATAGGCACAGATACGCAGTATTTT. Variable domain in full (rest from reference TRBV7-9 and TRBJ2-3): DTGVSQNPRHKITKRGQNVTFRCDPISEHNRLYWYRQTLGQGPEFLTYFQNEAQLEKSRLLSDRFSAERPKGSFSTLEIQRTEQGDSAMYLCASSLDHLIGTDTQYFGPGTRLTVL.

The gene calls are TRBV15 and TRBJ1-1; TRBD1 is a possible D gene (5 bases). CDR1 LNHNV and CDR2 YYDKDF come from the germline V gene (reference sequence). The CDR3 spans 15 residues. V lost 2 bases and J lost 2, with 12 bases in between. DNA of the CDR3: TGTGCCACCAGCAGAAAAGCCGACAGCAACACTGAAGCTTTCTTT. It translates to CATSRKADSNTEAFF.

This chain connects TRBV7-3 to TRBJ2-5, with D possibly being TRBD2 (5 bases). CDR1 SGHTA and CDR2 FQGTGA come from the germline V gene. V was cut by 5 bases and J by 3 bases, with 13 bases left in between. The CDR3 runs to 14 residues. As DNA, the CDR3 is TGTGCCAGCAGCCTGCACACAGCGGAAGAGACCCAGTACTTC. It translates to CASSLHTAEETQYF.

This clone was observed a handful of times. The same CDR3 arises from other DNA sequences in this sample as well. The genes are TRBV2 and TRBJ1-1, with D uncertain. The CDR3 sequence is 13 residues long. Germline CDR1 reads SNHLY; CDR2 reads FYNNEI. V lost 5 bases and J 3 bases, leaving 10 bases between the germline ends. CDR3 loop: CASSSESDTEAFF. The CDR3 region has the DNA TGTGCCAGCAGTTCGGAGTCCGACACTGAAGCTTTCTTT.

As DNA, the CDR3 is TGTGCCTGGAGTGTACACGGGTGGGGGGACAGGGGCTACACCTTC. Encoded protein: CAWSVHGWGDRGYTF. The gene calls are TRBV30 and TRBJ1-2; 8 bases fit TRBD1. This CDR3 has 15 residues. CDR1 GTSNPN and CDR2 SVGIG come from the germline V gene (reference sequence). V lost 0 bases, J lost 8 bases, and 11 bases stayed unmatched.

This clone was seen only once. V usage is TRBV7-2 and J usage is TRBJ1-2; D is unresolved. Trimming cost V 8 bases and J 0 bases, with 16 bases left between them. CDR3 length: 15 amino acids. Germline lookup yields CDR1 SGHTA and CDR2 FQGNSA. CDR3 in amino acids: CASVPTHLANYGYTF. DNA for the CDR3: TGTGCCAGCGTACCTACTCATTTAGCTAACTATGGCTACACCTTC.

This chain links TRBV19 with TRBJ1-2, with TRBD1 as a possible D gene (5 bases). CDR1 is LNHDA and CDR2 is SQIVND in the germline V gene (reference sequence). Trimming stripped 3 bases from V and 7 bases from J, with 9 bases between. The CDR3 totals 12 residues. The CDR3 DNA reads TGTGCCAGTAGTATGAGGGGAGTTGGCTACACCTTC. It translates to CASSMRGVGYTF.

J is TRBJ1-2 and V is TRBV10-3; D is possibly TRBD1 (5 bases). The V end was cut by 4 bases, the J end by 7 bases, with 13 bases between. The CDR3 has 13 residues. In germline, CDR1 is ENHRY, CDR2 SYGVKD. This chain's CDR3 is CAISVGDGAGYTF. In nucleotides, the CDR3 is TGTGCCATCAGTGTGGGGGATGGGGCTGGCTACACCTTC.

As DNA, the CDR3 is TGTGCCAGCAGCGTTCGGACAGGGGTCAATGAGCAGTTCTTC. Translation: CASSVRTGVNEQFF. The chain joins TRBV9 to TRBJ2-1; 9 positions match TRBD1. Germline loops: CDR1 SGDLS, CDR2 YYNGEE. The CDR3 sequence is 14 residues long. The V gene end was trimmed by 2 bases and the J gene end by 6 bases; junction bases not matched to a gene: 3.

The chain couples TRBV5-1 to TRBJ2-7, with D perhaps assigned TRBD1 or TRBD2 (7 bases each). Trimming pared 3 bases from V and 3 bases from J, leaving 16 bases between. The CDR3 runs 15 residues. The V gene's germline CDR1 is SGHRS and CDR2 YFSETQ. The chain's CDR3 is CASSSQGGLDYEQYF. The CDR3 DNA sequence: TGCGCCAGCAGCTCCCAGGGGGGGCTTGACTACGAGCAGTACTTC.

The chain is built from TRBV21-1 and TRBJ2-7; TRBD1 was called by the table and not checked on the DNA. TRBV21-1 is a known pseudogene. This CDR3 is built from 15 residues. The CDR3 region is CASSKVSRAIYEQYF. Here the CDR3 DNA reads TGTGCCAGCAGCAAAGTTAGCAGGGCTATCTACGAGCAGTACTTC.

The V call is TRBV19, the J call TRBJ1-5, with 8 bases aligning to TRBD1. This CDR3 comprises 14 residues. With V trimmed by 2 bases and J by 5 bases, 2 bases remained unmatched. Germline CDR1 reads LNHDA; CDR2 reads SQIVND (reference sequence). The CDR3 spells CASSITGGYQPQHF. The CDR3 coding sequence is TGTGCCAGTAGTATAACAGGGGGATATCAGCCCCAGCATTTT.

The rearrangement links TRBV28 to TRBJ1-3; 9 nucleotides agree with TRBD1. CDR3 length equals 14 residues. The V segment lost 11 bases and the J segment 3 bases; nucleotides outside the gene matches: 8. Germline CDR1 is MDHEN and CDR2 is SYDVKM. CDR3 bases: TGTGCCGCAGATGGGACAGGGAGTGGAAACACCATATATTTT. Translating it yields CAADGTGSGNTIYF.

About this clone itself: This probably arose from a read error, given a far larger clone one base away. Other DNA sequences from this sample encode an identical CDR3 as well. The chain combines TRBV6-1 with TRBJ1-6, with D possibly matching TRBD1 (6 bases). V was pared by 1 base and J by 12 bases, with 10 bases between. Germline V gene lookup returns CDR1 MNHNS and CDR2 SASEGT. The CDR3 runs 13 residues. The CDR3 region is CASSEVSGEPLHF. The CDR3 DNA reads as TGTGCCAGCAGTGAAGTCTCAGGGGAACCCCTCCACTTT.

This clone was detected only a few times. The rearrangement links TRBV19 to TRBJ2-7, with D perhaps TRBD2 (6 bases). Germline CDR1 reads LNHDA; CDR2 reads SQIVND (reference sequence). This CDR3 spans 14 amino acids. V gave up 4 bases and J gave up 2 bases, with 12 bases separating them. The CDR3 sequence: CASSNPGLTYEQYF. The CDR3 DNA reads TGTGCCAGTAGTAACCCGGGACTCACCTACGAGCAGTACTTC.

Here the CDR3 reads CAISPSSYEQYF. As DNA, the CDR3 is TGTGCCATCAGCCCTTCCTCCTACGAGCAGTACTTC. V and J are TRBV10-3 and TRBJ2-7; D remains ambiguous. The CDR3 runs to 12 residues. The germline gives CDR1 ENHRY, CDR2 SYGVKD. Trimming stripped 6 bases from V and 0 bases from J, with 6 bases between.

The chain links TRBV9 to TRBJ2-1; perhaps TRBD2 as D (5 bases). The CDR3 contains 15 residues. Germline CDR1 is SGDLS and CDR2 is YYNGEE. V lost 4 bases and J lost 3, with 14 bases in between. Here the CDR3 reads CASSQGSGNYNEQFF. DNA for the CDR3: TGTGCCAGCAGCCAAGGTTCGGGAAACTACAATGAGCAGTTCTTC.

This clone was counted a single time. This chain links TRBV6-1 with TRBJ2-2; D uncertain. The germline gives CDR1 MNHNS, CDR2 SASEGT. The CDR3 is 15 residues long. Trimming took off 2 bases at V and 3 bases at J, with 10 bases between the two ends. The CDR3 DNA reads TGTGCCAGCAGTGAAAATAGGGTTGACACCGGGGAGCTGTTTTTT. This translates into CASSENRVDTGELFF.

CDR3 sequence reads: CASRARIGSGNTIYF. CDR3 in DNA: TGTGCCAGCAGGGCAAGGATCGGCTCTGGAAACACCATATATTTT. This chain connects TRBV2 to TRBJ1-3; D gene unclear. Germline-derived CDR1 and CDR2 are SNHLY and FYNNEI. Trimming took 6 bases from V and 0 from J, leaving 12 bases between them. CDR3 length: 15 residues.

This chain uses TRBV11-1 with TRBJ2-3; D unresolved. The germline V gene has CDR1 SGHAT and CDR2 FQDESV (reference sequence). V was trimmed by 5 bases and J by 1 base, leaving 10 bases between them. The CDR3 has 14 residues. The CDR3 DNA reads TGTGCCAGCAGCAAACATTCGGGCACAGATACGCAGTATTTT. This codes for CASSKHSGTDTQYF.

V gene TRBV30 combines with J gene TRBJ1-1; D perhaps matches TRBD1 (5 bases). This CDR3 contains 14 residues. V shed 2 bases and J shed 10 bases, with 20 bases lying between them. CDR1 is GTSNPN, CDR2 SVGIG, per germline (reference sequence). This CDR3 reads CAWSTPGVRDRAFF. DNA for the CDR3: TGTGCCTGGAGTACACCGGGTGTCAGGGATCGAGCTTTCTTT.

This clone was detected only a few times. CDR3 loop: CASRPGTPYEQYF. CDR3 coding DNA: TGTGCCTCCCGTCCGGGGACTCCCTACGAGCAGTACTTC. The V and J genes are TRBV27 and TRBJ2-7, with D possibly being TRBD2 (6 bases). This CDR3 spans 13 amino acids. From germline, CDR1 is MNHEY and CDR2 SMNVEV (reference sequence). Trimming removed 11 bases from V and 2 bases from J, with 16 bases in between.

This clone was detected only once. The chain links TRBV5-1 to TRBJ1-3; the D is unclear. Germline CDR1 SGHRS, CDR2 YFSETQ. The CDR3 sequence is 16 residues long. V was trimmed by 0 bases and J by 1 base, leaving 11 bases between them. The CDR3 DNA reads TGCGCCAGCAGCTTGGGTCAGGCCGATTCTGGAAACACCATATATTTT. It is translated as CASSLGQADSGNTIYF.

This clone was observed at least ten times. The V call is TRBV9, the J call TRBJ2-3; D is perhaps TRBD1 (6 bases). Germline V lookup: CDR1 SGDLS, CDR2 YYNGEE. The V end was cut by 3 bases, the J end by 2 bases, with 16 bases between. The CDR3 has 16 amino acids. This CDR3 reads CASSETGQSHTDTQYF. The CDR3, as DNA: TGTGCCAGCAGCGAGACCGGACAGAGCCACACAGATACGCAGTATTTT. Full variable domain (missing parts from reference TRBV9 and TRBJ2-3): DSGVTQTPKHLITATGQRVTLRCSPRSGDLSVYWYQQSLDQGLQFLIQYYNGEERAKGNILERFSAQQFPDLHSELNLSSLELGDSALYFCASSETGQSHTDTQYFGPGTRLTVL.

In the case of this clone: Relative to the germline gene, one junction end is altered; a read error may explain this. The V and J genes are TRBV28 and TRBJ1-1, with unresolved D. There are 14 residues in the CDR3. The germline gives CDR1 MDHEN, CDR2 SYDVKM. CDR3 sequence reads: CASRLRVGNTEAFF. The DNA of the CDR3 is TGTGCCAGCCGTTTACGGGTAGGGAACACTGAAGCTTTCTTT.

CDR3 sequence reads: CASSVAITGELFF. The CDR3 nucleotides are TGTGCCAGCAGCGTAGCGATCACCGGGGAGCTGTTTTTT. The chain links TRBV9 to TRBJ2-2; D is undetermined. Germline assignment: CDR1 SGDLS and CDR2 YYNGEE. CDR3 length: 13 residues. Trimming took off 0 bases at V and 4 bases at J, with 4 bases between the two ends.

As regards this clone: The sample has other DNA sequences that encode this CDR3 too. V usage is TRBV5-1 and J usage is TRBJ1-2, with 9 positions matching TRBD1. Losses at the gene ends were 0 bases for V and 8 bases for J; bases not matched to a gene: 2. Germline assignment: CDR1 SGHRS and CDR2 YFSETQ. The CDR3 sequence is 13 residues long. Here the CDR3 DNA reads TGCGCCAGCAGCTTGGGACAGGGGGACGGCTACACCTTC. Its protein is CASSLGQGDGYTF. The variable domain in full, with the rest retrieved from reference TRBV5-1 and TRBJ1-2, is KAGVTQTPRYLIKTRGQQVTLSCSPISGHRSVSWYQQTPGQGLQFLFEYFSETQRNKGNFPGRFSGRQFSNSRSEMNVSTLELGDSALYLCASSLGQGDGYTFGSGTRLTVV.

The genes are TRBV7-3 and TRBJ2-1, with TRBD2 matching 10 bases. In germline, CDR1 is SGHTA, CDR2 FQGTGA. Losses at the gene ends were 5 bases for V and 4 bases for J; bases not matched to a gene: 5. The CDR3 has 15 residues. The CDR3 spells CASSPLAGEYNEQFF. The CDR3 DNA reads TGTGCCAGCAGCCCTCTAGCGGGAGAGTACAATGAGCAGTTCTTC. The variable domain in full, completed from reference TRBV7-3 and TRBJ2-1, reads GAGVSQTPSNKVTEKGKYVELRCDPISGHTALYWYRQSLGQGPEFLIYFQGTGAADDSGLPNDRFFAVRPEGSVSTLKIQRTERGDSAVYLCASSPLAGEYNEQFFGPGTRLTVL.

The J gene is TRBJ2-3, the V gene TRBV11-2; no reliable D call. The germline gives CDR1 SGHAT, CDR2 FQNNGV. The CDR3 spans 14 residues. V was trimmed by 5 bases and J by 5 bases, leaving 14 bases between them. The CDR3 DNA sequence: TGTGCCAGCAGCCCCCCTGCATCGGGAGATACGCAGTATTTT. Translated: CASSPPASGDTQYF.